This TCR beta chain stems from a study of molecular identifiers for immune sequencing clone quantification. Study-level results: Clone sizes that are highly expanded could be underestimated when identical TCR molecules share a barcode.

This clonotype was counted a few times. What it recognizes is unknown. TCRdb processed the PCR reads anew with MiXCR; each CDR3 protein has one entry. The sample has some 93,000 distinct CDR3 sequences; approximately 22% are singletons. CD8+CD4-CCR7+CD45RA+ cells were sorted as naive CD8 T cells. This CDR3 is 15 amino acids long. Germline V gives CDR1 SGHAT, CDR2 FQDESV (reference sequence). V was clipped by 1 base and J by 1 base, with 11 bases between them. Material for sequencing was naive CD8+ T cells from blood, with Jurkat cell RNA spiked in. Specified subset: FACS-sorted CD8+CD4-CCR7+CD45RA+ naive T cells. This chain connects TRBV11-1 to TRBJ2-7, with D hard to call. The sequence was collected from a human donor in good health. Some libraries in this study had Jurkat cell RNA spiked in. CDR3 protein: CASSLDLAASYEQYF. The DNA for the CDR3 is TGTGCCAGCAGCTTAGATTTGGCGGCTTCCTACGAGCAGTACTTC.